These 8 T cell receptor beta chains originate from one sample sequenced in a study of blood T cells in healthy people across ages. Combining a sample-barcoded 5' primer with a J-beta primer mix, a second PCR ran for 7 to 11 cycles. A single record per CDR3 protein comes from TCRdb applying MiXCR to the 5' RACE reads. The table includes about 680,000 distinct CDR3 sequences, approximately 50% detected once. The sequenced sample was blood. These receptors were obtained from a woman aged 55-75 years in good health.

This clonotype was detected a few times. It may be a read error: a sequence one base away is much more abundant. This chain links TRBV11-2 with TRBJ2-7, with a weak D call TRBD1 (6 bases). The length of the CDR3 is 12 residues. V lost 8 bases to trimming and J lost 2 bases, with 10 bases between them. Germline CDR1 is SGHAT and CDR2 is FQNNGV. CDR3 bases: TGTGCCAGCGCCTCAGGGGCCTACGAGCAGTACTTC. It encodes CASASGAYEQYF.

For this clonotype: At one end, the junction sequence differs from germline, possibly due to a read error. The genes are TRBV20-1 and TRBJ2-1, with 10 bases fitting TRBD2. This CDR3 comprises 19 residues. Germline lookup yields CDR1 DFQATT and CDR2 SNEGSKA (reference sequence). CDR3 coding DNA: TGCAGTGCTAGACAGCGGGAGGGATCCCTCACCAGCTCCTACAATGGGCAGTTCTTC. The encoded protein is CSARQREGSLTSSYNGQFF.

The CDR3, as DNA: TGCGCCAGCAGCCCCCCCGGGACATGGAAAGCCTACGAGCAGTACTTC. Its protein product is CASSPPGTWKAYEQYF. V and J are TRBV5-1 and TRBJ2-7, with D possibly being TRBD1 (6 bases). Looked up from germline, CDR1 is SGHRS and CDR2 is YFSETQ. The V and J ends lost 4 bases and 2 bases respectively, with 19 bases between them. This CDR3 is built from 16 residues.

This clonotype occurred many times. The rearrangement joins TRBV18 to TRBJ2-3; TRBD2 aligns across 7 bases. V gave up 2 bases and J gave up 9 bases; unmatched junction bases: 8. The CDR3 has 14 residues. Germline V gene data show CDR1 as KGHSH and CDR2 as LQKENI. The CDR3 coding sequence is TGTGCCAGCTCACCAGGGGCGGGAGAAAAGACGCAGTATTTT. Amino acid sequence: CASSPGAGEKTQYF.

The genes are TRBV28 and TRBJ2-6; D not certain. V lost 7 bases to trimming and J lost 5 bases, with 6 bases between them. This CDR3 is built from 12 residues. Germline lookup yields CDR1 MDHEN and CDR2 SYDVKM. CDR3 in amino acids: CASTARANVLTF. The DNA for the CDR3 is TGTGCCAGCACCGCCCGGGCCAACGTCCTGACTTTC.

This clonotype appeared a few times. The V gene is TRBV20-1, the J gene TRBJ1-2; D unresolved. Germline-derived CDR1 and CDR2 are DFQATT and SNEGSKA (reference sequence). V lost 1 base, J lost 0 bases, and 6 bases lay in between. CDR3 size: 13 residues. The CDR3 is CSARGETNYGYTF. CDR3 nucleotide sequence: TGCAGTGCTAGAGGGGAGACTAACTATGGCTACACCTTC.

The V call is TRBV4-2, the J call TRBJ2-1; 8 bases are a match to TRBD2. J was trimmed by 2 bases and V by 5 bases; bases with no gene match: 8. This CDR3 has 16 amino acids. Germline values: CDR1 LGHNA, CDR2 YNFKEQ. The CDR3 spells CASSTISGSAYNEQFF. CDR3 coding DNA: TGTGCCAGCAGCACTATCAGCGGGAGCGCCTACAATGAGCAGTTCTTC.

This clonotype was detected only a few times. The rearrangement links TRBV24-1 to TRBJ2-3, with D perhaps matching TRBD1 or TRBD2 (5 bases each). Germline lookup yields CDR1 KGHDR and CDR2 SFDVKD. Trimming left V 5 bases short and J 1 base short, with 18 bases between. This CDR3 comprises 17 residues. Here the CDR3 reads CATSARPGRIGTDTQYF. As DNA, the CDR3 is TGTGCCACCAGTGCCCGTCCGGGACGCATAGGCACAGATACGCAGTATTTT.